A single T cell receptor beta chain is shown here with its context. This clonotype was recorded at least ten times. Its antigen remains undetermined. Nothing much larger sits one base from this clone, and base qualities are not available. As encoded in the germline V gene, CDR1 is LGHNA while CDR2 is YNFKEQ. V is pared back by 0 bases and J by 6 bases, with 6 bases lying between the germline termini. The CDR3 measures 12 amino acids from cysteine to phenylalanine. CDR3 DNA only is kept here, 36 bases in frame from base 1. PBMCs were isolated by Ficoll-Paque density gradient centrifugation. The sample comes from a study of T-cell memory formation after mild COVID-19 (dated by TCRdb to about 2021). About the full investigation: Most TCR sequence clusters were specific to one of the two donors. In a couple of donors, T-cell clones that expanded and contracted after mild COVID-19 were followed by sequencing TCRalpha and TCRbeta repertoires longitudinally. Two young, previously healthy adult volunteers, one female and one male, were included in the cohort.

Sequencing instrument: Illumina NovaSeq 6000. Using 5'RACE with constant-segment primers, TCRalpha and TCRbeta cDNA libraries were constructed, with sample barcodes and unique molecular identifiers added in the process. RNA was extracted from every sample with Trizol reagent. Amplification of the libraries took two PCR steps, and the second step added a second sample barcode plus Illumina TruSeq adapters. The libraries were sequenced on an Illumina NovaSeq using 2 x 150 bp paired-end reads. As for how the authors treated the data: Reads were demultiplexed and collapsed into UMI-guided consensus sequences with migec v1.2.7. Using mixcr v2.1.11, UMI consensuses were aligned to TRA and TRB V and J templates and then assembled into clonotypes. Expanded or contracted clonotypes were those called significant by both edgeR and NoisET, with noise models trained on biological replicates. For edgeR calls, the cutoffs were a false discovery rate-adjusted p below 0.01 and a log2 fold-change threshold of 1. As an exploratory analysis of dynamics, max-normalized trajectories of the 1000 most abundant clonotypes were examined by PCA with hierarchical clustering. Separately sequenced CD4+ and CD8+ repertoires were used to assign a CD4 or CD8 phenotype to each responding clone. The raw public data were reprocessed by TCRdb itself: fastp quality trimming at Q25, MiXCR clonotype calling, in-frame beta chains only. CDR3 protein sequences are deduplicated, and each keeps its most common genes and DNA. In this record, the V and J calls reflect TCRdb's handling and not the investigators' own analysis. In this sample the table shows tens of thousands of distinct CDR3 sequences, more than 9.5% of which occur a single time. Less than 30% of the sample belongs to the ten largest clones.

On the study overall, not on this receptor specifically: Only a couple of mild cases were covered by the study, and larger cohorts that include severe cases with pre-infection samples were considered necessary. Contracting CD4+ clones were found mainly in CM and EM memory subsets, while CD8+ clones were enriched in EMRA. Whether the second-wave clones peaking on day 37 were SARS-CoV-2 specific was not confirmed. Clones contracting from day 15 to 85 had balanced CD4/CD8 phenotypes, while a second wave expanding from day 15 to 37 was biased towards CD4+. Some responding clones were detected in pre-infection memory, suggesting pre-existing cross-reactive memory T cells joined the SARS-CoV-2 response.

This sequence originates from a man younger than 30 who had mild COVID-19 (a few samples of this study predate the infection). The sample titles of this study are shuffled in the database, so cell type and time point are left out; the donor was told from shared clones. The sequenced sample was PBMCs or a T cell subset sorted from them (not recorded which). The rearrangement joined TRBV4-2 to TRBJ2-7; the D gene is unclear. The nucleotide sequence is TGTGCCAGCAGCCAAGACTCCGGCGAGCAGTACTTC. The encoded protein is CASSQDSGEQYF.